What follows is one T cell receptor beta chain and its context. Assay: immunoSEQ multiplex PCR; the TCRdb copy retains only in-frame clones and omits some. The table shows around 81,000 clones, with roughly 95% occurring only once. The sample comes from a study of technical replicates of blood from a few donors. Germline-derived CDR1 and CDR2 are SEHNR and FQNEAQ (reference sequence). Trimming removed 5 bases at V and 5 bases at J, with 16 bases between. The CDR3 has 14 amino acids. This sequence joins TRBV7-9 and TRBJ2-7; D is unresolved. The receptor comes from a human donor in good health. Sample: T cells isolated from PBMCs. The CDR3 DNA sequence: TGTGCCAGCAGCCCCACCTCCGGAGTCCACGAGCAGTACTTC. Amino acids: CASSPTSGVHEQYF.